Each of the 27 T cell receptor beta chains below was sequenced from the same sample in a study of T cell responses to AZD1222 COVID-19 vaccine. Profiling relied on immunoSEQ multiplex PCR, and the TCRdb table lists in-frame clones only, not all of them. The table lists about 78,000 clones, roughly 80% of them singletons. The source was peripheral blood, collected on day 0 of AZD1222 vaccination. All receptors derive from an adult in good health.

This clone was picked up a small number of times. J is TRBJ2-3 and V is TRBV19; no clear D gene. With 3 bases removed from V and 1 base from J, the gap between germline ends came to 11 bases. The CDR3 sequence is 15 residues long. Germline CDR1 reads LNHDA; CDR2 reads SQIVND (reference sequence). CDR3 loop: CASSIMDQGTDTQYF. The CDR3 bases are TGTGCCAGTAGTATTATGGACCAGGGCACAGATACGCAGTATTTT.

Written as DNA, the CDR3 is TGTGCCAGCAGCCAGGATTCACAGGGGAGGTCCTACAATGAGCAGTTCTTC. Translating it yields CASSQDSQGRSYNEQFF. This chain joins TRBV3-1 (or the pseudogene TRBV3-2) and TRBJ2-1, with TRBD1 as a possible D gene (7 bases). Germline V CDR1 and CDR2: LGHDT, YNNKEL (reference sequence). Trimming cost V 3 bases and J 1 base, with 16 bases left between them. The CDR3 runs to 17 residues.

V and J are TRBV9 and TRBJ1-1; D might be TRBD1 (6 bases). The CDR3 runs to 14 residues. The V and J ends lost 4 bases and 1 base respectively, with 11 bases between them. CDR1 and CDR2 from the germline V gene are SGDLS and YYNGEE. The CDR3 nucleotides are TGTGCCAGCAGCACGGGACAACCGAACACTGAAGCTTTCTTT. Amino acid sequence: CASSTGQPNTEAFF.

The gene calls are TRBV4-1 and TRBJ1-5; 10 bases agree with TRBD1. The junction had 8 bases not matched to a gene; V was cut back by 4 bases and J by 2 bases. Per germline, CDR1 MGHRA and CDR2 YSYEKL. This CDR3 is built from 17 residues. This CDR3 reads CASSLRDRGRGNQPQHF. CDR3 in DNA: TGCGCCAGCAGCCTCCGGGACAGGGGCCGGGGCAATCAGCCCCAGCATTTT.

The CDR3 DNA reads as TGTGCCAGCAGCCAACGGGGACTAGCGGGGGAGGGGGATGAGCAGTTCTTC. This codes for CASSQRGLAGEGDEQFF. This sequence joins TRBV4-2 and TRBJ2-1; 14 bases match TRBD2. Unmatched junction bases numbered 8, after V lost 2 bases and J lost 8 bases. The CDR3 totals 17 residues. The germline V gene encodes CDR1 LGHNA and CDR2 YNFKEQ.

This rearrangement joins TRBV6-6 to TRBJ2-7; tentative D call: TRBD1 (6 bases). The V end lost 8 bases, the J end lost 0 bases, and 8 bases lay between the germline ends. The CDR3 contains 12 residues. Germline V gene sequence: CDR1 MNHNY, CDR2 SVGAGI (reference sequence). CDR3 sequence: CASRDISYEQYF. The CDR3, as DNA: TGTGCCAGCCGGGACATCTCCTACGAGCAGTACTTC.

The chain combines TRBV4-3 with TRBJ2-2, with 10 positions matching TRBD2. The trim removed 0 bases at V and 6 bases at J, leaving 7 bases unmatched. The CDR3 contains 17 residues. Germline V lookup: CDR1 LGHNA, CDR2 YSLEER. The CDR3 bases are TGCGCCAGCAGCCAAGATGTTGCTAGCGGGAGTGCCGGGGAGCTGTTTTTT. Translation gives CASSQDVASGSAGELFF.

The J gene is TRBJ2-5, the V gene TRBV5-6, with D possibly matching TRBD2 (6 bases). The CDR3 loop spans 17 amino acids. V was cut by 3 bases and J by 5 bases, with 23 bases left in between. Germline CDR1 reads SGHDT; CDR2 reads YYEEEE. The CDR3 spells CASSWSIGARGWETQYF. In nucleotides, the CDR3 is TGTGCCAGCAGCTGGAGTATCGGGGCCCGGGGGTGGGAGACCCAGTACTTC.

The chain couples TRBV4-2 to TRBJ1-4; D is unclear. The CDR3 covers 13 residues. Germline V gene sequence: CDR1 LGHNA, CDR2 YNFKEQ. V gave up 0 bases and J gave up 16 bases, with 15 bases separating them. CDR3 in amino acids: CASSQDGGLPSFF. CDR3 bases: TGTGCCAGCAGCCAAGATGGCGGTTTACCATCGTTTTTT.

The chain employs TRBV19 and TRBJ1-4; weak D call: TRBD1 (6 bases). The length of the CDR3 is 14 residues. The germline CDR1 and CDR2 sequences are LNHDA and SQIVND (reference sequence). The V gene lost 6 bases and the J gene lost 7 bases, with 15 bases spanning the gap. The chain's CDR3 is CASRIQQGFEKLFF. Written as DNA, the CDR3 is TGTGCCAGTAGGATCCAACAGGGTTTTGAAAAACTGTTTTTT.

This chain joins TRBV6-4 and TRBJ2-1; 7 nucleotides align to TRBD2. The CDR3 sequence is 15 residues long. CDR1 and CDR2 (germline): MRHNA, SNTAGT. Trimming cost V 5 bases and J 3 bases; bases outside gene matches: 7. For the CDR3, the DNA is TGTGCCAGCAGTATAAGCGGGGAACACTACAATGAGCAGTTCTTC. Its translation: CASSISGEHYNEQFF.

This sequence joins TRBV3-1 (or the pseudogene TRBV3-2) and TRBJ1-3; D perhaps matches TRBD1 (5 bases). V shed 2 bases and J shed 0 bases, with 8 bases lying between them. The CDR3 is 15 amino acids. Germline V gene lookup returns CDR1 LGHDT and CDR2 YNNKEL (reference sequence). The CDR3 is CASSQYRPSGNTIYF. In DNA, the CDR3 is TGTGCCAGCAGCCAATACAGGCCCTCTGGAAACACCATATATTTT.

This clone was found a few times. This sequence joins TRBV5-6 and TRBJ1-4, with 10 bases fitting TRBD1. V was pared by 0 bases and J by 1 base, with 6 bases of the junction left unmatched. The length of the CDR3 is 18 residues. The V gene's germline CDR1 is SGHDT and CDR2 YYEEEE. CDR3 in amino acids: CASSLAWGQGQTNEKLFF. In nucleotides, the CDR3 is TGTGCCAGCAGCTTGGCCTGGGGACAGGGGCAAACTAATGAAAAACTGTTTTTT.

The chain recombines TRBV7-9 with TRBJ1-3; TRBD1 might be the D (5 bases). CDR1 is SEHNR and CDR2 is FQNEAQ in the germline V gene (reference sequence). Trimming pared 6 bases from V and 6 bases from J, leaving 15 bases between. The CDR3 spans 14 residues. CDR3 nucleotides: TGTGCCAGCAGAGACGACAGAAAAGTAAACACCATATATTTT. Residues: CASRDDRKVNTIYF.

V gene TRBV5-1 combines with J gene TRBJ2-2; D tentatively fits TRBD1 or TRBD2 (6 bases each). CDR3 length: 16 residues. Trimming cost V 0 bases and J 0 bases, with 9 bases left between them. Germline values: CDR1 SGHRS, CDR2 YFSETQ. The CDR3 nucleotides read TGCGCCAGCAGCTTGGAGGGGGGCGCGAACACCGGGGAGCTGTTTTTT. Residues: CASSLEGGANTGELFF.

The V and J genes are TRBV7-2 and TRBJ2-4, with a weak D call TRBD1 (6 bases). This CDR3 spans 13 amino acids. From germline, CDR1 is SGHTA and CDR2 FQGNSA. The V end was cut by 3 bases, the J end by 11 bases, with 14 bases between. The CDR3 region has the DNA TGTGCCAGCAGCTTGACAGGACGAGGTTTTCAGTACTTC. It specifies CASSLTGRGFQYF.

This chain uses TRBV6-5 with TRBJ2-7, with TRBD1 matching over 9 bases. The J segment lost 1 base and the V segment lost 6 bases, leaving 7 bases of the junction unmatched. The CDR3 spans 15 residues. Germline-derived CDR1 and CDR2 are MNHEY and SVGAGI. CDR3 sequence reads: CASRVSGQGSYEQYF. The CDR3 DNA reads as TGTGCCAGCAGGGTCTCGGGACAGGGATCCTACGAGCAGTACTTC.

The J gene is TRBJ1-3, the V gene TRBV13; D perhaps matches TRBD1 (6 bases). Germline loops: CDR1 PRHDT, CDR2 FYEKMQ (reference sequence). The V and J ends lost 3 bases and 0 bases respectively, with 15 bases between them. The CDR3 runs 17 residues. The CDR3, as DNA: TGTGCCAGCAGCTTGTTTGGGGGGCGCCCCTCTGGAAACACCATATATTTT. Translating it yields CASSLFGGRPSGNTIYF.

The chain joins TRBV7-9 to TRBJ1-1, with 7 bases identical to TRBD1. Trimming removed 5 bases from V and 2 bases from J; junction bases left unmatched: 8. Germline V CDR1 and CDR2: SEHNR, FQNEAQ (reference sequence). The CDR3 has 15 amino acids. This CDR3 reads CASSPRDSPNTEAFF. CDR3 DNA sequence: TGTGCCAGCAGCCCCAGGGACAGCCCCAACACTGAAGCTTTCTTT.

The DNA for the CDR3 is TGCGCCAGCAGCCAAGCACAGGGGTACGAGCAGTACTTC. Its protein product is CASSQAQGYEQYF. V is TRBV4-1 and J is TRBJ2-7; 7 bases are shared with TRBD1. CDR1 and CDR2 (germline): MGHRA, YSYEKL. CDR3 length: 13 residues. Losses at the gene ends were 1 base for V and 4 bases for J; bases not matched to a gene: 1.

The rearrangement uses TRBV19 and TRBJ1-1, with 10 bases lining up with TRBD1. This CDR3 comprises 13 residues. The ends lost 5 bases at V and 5 bases at J; junction bases unmatched: 2. Germline V gives CDR1 LNHDA, CDR2 SQIVND (reference sequence). The CDR3 DNA reads TGTGCCAGTAGTCGGGACAGGGGTACTGAAGCTTTCTTT. The encoded protein is CASSRDRGTEAFF.

V usage is TRBV19 and J usage is TRBJ1-5; 7 positions agree with TRBD1. The V and J ends lost 5 bases and 7 bases, in that order; junction bases with no gene match: 11. The CDR3 has 15 residues. Germline V gene sequence: CDR1 LNHDA, CDR2 SQIVND (reference sequence). The CDR3 DNA reads TGTGCCAGTAGTTCCCCGGGACAGCTCTTACAGCCCCAGCATTTT. This sequence encodes CASSSPGQLLQPQHF.

The genes are TRBV6-2 or TRBV6-3 and TRBJ2-5; 8 bases map to TRBD1. The ends lost 0 bases at V and 6 bases at J; junction bases unmatched: 6. CDR1 MNHEY and CDR2 SVGEGT come from the germline V gene. This CDR3 comprises 15 residues. CDR3 loop: CASSYSGQGGQTQYF. CDR3 bases: TGTGCCAGCAGTTACTCCGGACAGGGCGGACAGACCCAGTACTTC.

The rearrangement joins TRBV19 to TRBJ2-1, with 10 bases lining up with TRBD2. Germline CDR1 and CDR2: LNHDA and SQIVND (reference sequence). Losses at the gene ends were 5 bases for V and 3 bases for J; bases not matched to a gene: 4. The CDR3 length is 15 residues. The DNA of the CDR3 is TGTGCCAGTAGTGTTACTAGCGGGAACTACAATGAGCAGTTCTTC. It encodes CASSVTSGNYNEQFF.

The V gene is TRBV24-1, the J gene TRBJ1-2; 9 nucleotides line up with TRBD1. Germline V gene lookup returns CDR1 KGHDR and CDR2 SFDVKD. Trimming at V came to 5 bases and at J to 8 bases, leaving 11 bases not matched to a gene. This CDR3 contains 15 residues. Here the CDR3 reads CATSAWTGEDVGYTF. In DNA form, the CDR3 reads TGTGCCACCAGTGCTTGGACAGGGGAGGATGTAGGCTACACCTTC.

The chain is built from TRBV3-1 (or the pseudogene TRBV3-2) and TRBJ2-7; no firm D call. This CDR3 contains 17 residues. Germline assignment: CDR1 LGHDT and CDR2 YNNKEL (reference sequence). V lost 1 base, J lost 1 base, and 17 bases lay in between. The CDR3: CASSQVFGDSPSYEQYF. In DNA form, the CDR3 reads TGTGCCAGCAGCCAAGTGTTCGGAGACTCTCCGTCCTACGAGCAGTACTTC.

The gene calls are TRBV27 and TRBJ2-7; tentatively, D is TRBD2 (6 bases). CDR3 length: 15 amino acids. The germline V gene has CDR1 MNHEY and CDR2 SMNVEV (reference sequence). Deletions cut 1 base from V and 7 bases from J, with 17 bases between. The CDR3 coding sequence is TGTGCCAGCAGTTTATGGCGGGGCGACAGTGTAGAGCAGTACTTC. It encodes CASSLWRGDSVEQYF.